Below, one T cell receptor beta chain is given with its context. After removal of 5 bases from V and 4 bases from J, the junction contained 9 bases not matched to a gene. Looked up from germline, CDR1 is SGHNT and CDR2 is YYREEE (reference sequence). CDR3 length: 15 residues. Libraries were prepared by immunoSEQ multiplex PCR; TCRdb keeps only in-frame clonotypes and omits some of them. This sample has 85,000 to 130,000 clones, with 70% to 80% found just once. The record originates from a study of blood T cell repertoires in COVID-19. The TCR originated in a human donor with acute or convalescent COVID-19. The donor label of this sample is uncertain. The chain has TRBV5-4 and TRBJ1-2, with 9 bases fitting TRBD1. Sequencing used peripheral blood. CDR3 coding DNA: TGTGCCAGCAGTCCTCCGGGACAGGGTATCTATGGCTACACCTTC. This translates into CASSPPGQGIYGYTF.